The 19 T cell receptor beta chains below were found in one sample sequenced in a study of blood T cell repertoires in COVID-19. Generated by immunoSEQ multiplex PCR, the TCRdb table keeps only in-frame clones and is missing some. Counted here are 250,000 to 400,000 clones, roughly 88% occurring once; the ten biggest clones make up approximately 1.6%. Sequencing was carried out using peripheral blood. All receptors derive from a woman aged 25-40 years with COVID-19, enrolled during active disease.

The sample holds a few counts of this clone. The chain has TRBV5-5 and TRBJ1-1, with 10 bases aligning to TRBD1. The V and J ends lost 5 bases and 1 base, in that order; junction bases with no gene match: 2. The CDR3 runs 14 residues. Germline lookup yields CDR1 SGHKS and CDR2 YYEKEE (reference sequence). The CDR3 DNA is TGTGCCAGCAGTCGACAGGGGGCGAACACTGAAGCTTTCTTT. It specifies CASSRQGANTEAFF.

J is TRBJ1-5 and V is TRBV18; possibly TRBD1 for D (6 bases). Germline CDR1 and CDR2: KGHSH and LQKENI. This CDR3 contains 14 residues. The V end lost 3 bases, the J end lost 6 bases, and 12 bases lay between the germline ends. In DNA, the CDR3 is TGTGCCAGCTCACCGGGACAACTCGGTCAGCCCCAGCATTTT. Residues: CASSPGQLGQPQHF. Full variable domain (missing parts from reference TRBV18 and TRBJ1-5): NAGVMQNPRHLVRRRGQEARLRCSPMKGHSHVYWYRQLPEEGLKFMVYLQKENIIDESGMPKERFSAEFPKEGPSILRIQQVVRGDSAAYFCASSPGQLGQPQHFGDGTRLSIL.

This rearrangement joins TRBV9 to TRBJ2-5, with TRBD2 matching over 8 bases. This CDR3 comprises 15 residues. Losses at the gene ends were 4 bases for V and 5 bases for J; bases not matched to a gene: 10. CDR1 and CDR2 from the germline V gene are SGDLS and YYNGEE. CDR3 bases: TGTGCCAGCAGCACAAAGGGACTAGATAGGGAGACCCAGTACTTC. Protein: CASSTKGLDRETQYF.

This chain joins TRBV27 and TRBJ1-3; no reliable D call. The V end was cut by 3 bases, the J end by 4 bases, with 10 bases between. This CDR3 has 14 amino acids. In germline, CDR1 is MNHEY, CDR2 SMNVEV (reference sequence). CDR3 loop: CASSLWAGGNTIYF. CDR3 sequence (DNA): TGTGCCAGCAGTTTGTGGGCCGGAGGAAACACCATATATTTT.

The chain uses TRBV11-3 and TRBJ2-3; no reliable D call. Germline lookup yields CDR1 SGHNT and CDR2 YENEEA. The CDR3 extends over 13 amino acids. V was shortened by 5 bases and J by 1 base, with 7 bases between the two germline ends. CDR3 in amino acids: CASSVAGTDTQYF. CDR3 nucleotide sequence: TGTGCCAGCAGCGTGGCCGGCACAGATACGCAGTATTTT.

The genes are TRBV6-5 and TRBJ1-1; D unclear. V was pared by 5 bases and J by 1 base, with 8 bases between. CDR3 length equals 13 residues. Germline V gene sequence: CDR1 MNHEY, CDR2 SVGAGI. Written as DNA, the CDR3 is TGTGCCAGCAGTACGGGAAGGAACACTGAAGCTTTCTTT. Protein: CASSTGRNTEAFF.

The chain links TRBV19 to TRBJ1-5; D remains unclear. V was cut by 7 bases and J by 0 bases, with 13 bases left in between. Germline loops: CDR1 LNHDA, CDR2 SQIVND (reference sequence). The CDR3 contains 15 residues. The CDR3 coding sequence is TGTGCCAGTATGGCTGGCGGGGATAGCAATCAGCCCCAGCATTTT. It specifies CASMAGGDSNQPQHF.

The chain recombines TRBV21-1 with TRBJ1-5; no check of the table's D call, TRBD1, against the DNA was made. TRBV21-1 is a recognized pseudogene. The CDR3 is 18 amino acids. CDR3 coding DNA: TGTGCCAGCAGCAAAGAAGTTAGACAAGGGGATTCTAATCAGCCCCAGCATTTT. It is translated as CASSKEVRQGDSNQPQHF.

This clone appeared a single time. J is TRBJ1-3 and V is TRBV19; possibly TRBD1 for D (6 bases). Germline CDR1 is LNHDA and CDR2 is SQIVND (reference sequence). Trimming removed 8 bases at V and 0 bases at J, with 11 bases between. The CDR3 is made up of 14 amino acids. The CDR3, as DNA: TGTGCCAGTCGACAGGTCAGCTCTGGAAACACCATATATTTT. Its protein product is CASRQVSSGNTIYF.

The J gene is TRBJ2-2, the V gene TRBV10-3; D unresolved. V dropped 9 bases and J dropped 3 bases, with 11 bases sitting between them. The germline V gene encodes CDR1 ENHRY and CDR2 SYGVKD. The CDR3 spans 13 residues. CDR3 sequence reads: CAIRRGDTGELFF. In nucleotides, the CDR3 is TGTGCCATTCGGCGCGGTGACACCGGGGAGCTGTTTTTT.

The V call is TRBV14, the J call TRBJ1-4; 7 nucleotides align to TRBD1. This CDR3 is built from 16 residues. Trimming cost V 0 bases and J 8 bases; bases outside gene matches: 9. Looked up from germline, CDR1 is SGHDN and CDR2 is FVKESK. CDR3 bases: TGTGCCAGCAGCCAAGATTTCGCAGGGGGGAGAGAAAAACTGTTTTTT. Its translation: CASSQDFAGGREKLFF.

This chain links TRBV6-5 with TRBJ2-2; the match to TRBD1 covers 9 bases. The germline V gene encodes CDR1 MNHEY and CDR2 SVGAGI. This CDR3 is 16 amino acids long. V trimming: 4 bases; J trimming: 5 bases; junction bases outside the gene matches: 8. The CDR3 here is CASSWTGAIGTGELFF. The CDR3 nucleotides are TGTGCCAGCAGTTGGACAGGGGCCATCGGGACCGGGGAGCTGTTTTTT.

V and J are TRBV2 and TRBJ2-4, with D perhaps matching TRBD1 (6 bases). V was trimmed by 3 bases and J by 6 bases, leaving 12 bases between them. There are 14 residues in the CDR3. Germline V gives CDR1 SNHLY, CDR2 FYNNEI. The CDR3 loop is CASSDRGRGNIQYF. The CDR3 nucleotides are TGTGCCAGCAGTGACAGGGGCCGGGGAAACATTCAGTACTTC.

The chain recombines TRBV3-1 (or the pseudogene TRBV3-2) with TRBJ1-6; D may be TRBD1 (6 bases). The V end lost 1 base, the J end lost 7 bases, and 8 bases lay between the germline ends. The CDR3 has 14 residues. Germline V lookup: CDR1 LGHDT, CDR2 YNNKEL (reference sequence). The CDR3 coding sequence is TGTGCCAGCAGCCAAGCCGACAGGAATTCACCCCTCCACTTT. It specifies CASSQADRNSPLHF.

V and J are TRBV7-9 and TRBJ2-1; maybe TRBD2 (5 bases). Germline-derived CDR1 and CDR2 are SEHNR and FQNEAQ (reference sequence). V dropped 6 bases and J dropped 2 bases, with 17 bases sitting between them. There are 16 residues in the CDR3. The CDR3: CASRPPGISPYNEQFF. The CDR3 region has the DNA TGTGCCAGCAGGCCTCCCGGGATCTCACCCTACAATGAGCAGTTCTTC.

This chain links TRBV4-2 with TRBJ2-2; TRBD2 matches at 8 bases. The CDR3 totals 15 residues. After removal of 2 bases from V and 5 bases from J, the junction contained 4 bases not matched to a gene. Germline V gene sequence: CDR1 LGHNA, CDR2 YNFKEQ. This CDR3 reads CASSQPGGETGELFF. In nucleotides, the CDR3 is TGTGCCAGCAGCCAACCGGGAGGGGAGACCGGGGAGCTGTTTTTT.

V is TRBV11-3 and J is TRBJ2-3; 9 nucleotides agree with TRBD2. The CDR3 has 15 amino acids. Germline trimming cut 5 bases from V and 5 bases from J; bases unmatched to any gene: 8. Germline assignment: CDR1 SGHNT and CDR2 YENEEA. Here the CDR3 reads CASSRNSGGIDTQYF. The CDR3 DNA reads TGTGCCAGCAGCAGGAATAGCGGGGGTATAGATACGCAGTATTTT.

In DNA form, the CDR3 reads TGTGCCAGCAGGAAGGACAGGGGGAACACTGAAGCTTTCTTT. Its translation: CASRKDRGNTEAFF. The chain recombines TRBV6-5 with TRBJ1-1, with 9 bases lining up with TRBD1. From germline, CDR1 is MNHEY and CDR2 SVGAGI. V dropped 6 bases and J dropped 1; count of bases not matched to a gene: 3. This CDR3 comprises 14 residues.

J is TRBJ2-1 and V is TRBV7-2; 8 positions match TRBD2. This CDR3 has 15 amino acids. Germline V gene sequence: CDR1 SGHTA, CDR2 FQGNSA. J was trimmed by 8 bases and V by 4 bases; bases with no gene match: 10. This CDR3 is CASSWSNGGVYEQFF. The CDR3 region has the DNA TGTGCCAGCAGCTGGTCTAACGGGGGGGTCTATGAGCAGTTCTTC.